This T cell receptor beta chain was documented in a study of T cell repertoires in cytomegalovirus infection. About the research overall: In public TCR beta signatures, there were indications of both CMV infection and matching HLA type.

Study results and limitations: Cumulative frequency of public TCR beta families picked out carriers of CMV plus the relevant HLA. CMV-specific TCR beta clonotypes restricted by HLA-C were the ones dominating the ex vivo response.

This clonotype was seen only a few times. What it binds is not known. TCRdb analysed the reads with MiXCR anew, one entry per CDR3 protein. This table holds over 300,000 distinct CDR3 sequences, more than 8% found once. Source material: PBMCs. The receptor comes from a human donor in good health (CMV status not recorded). Some clones in this sample may be carry-over from other donors' samples.

DNA of the CDR3: TGTGCCAGCAGTTTATTCGCGGGAGGGACCTACGAGCAGTACTTC. Translation: CASSLFAGGTYEQYF. This chain uses TRBV12-3 or TRBV12-4 with TRBJ2-7; 9 bases agree with TRBD2. With V trimmed by 2 bases and J by 2 bases, 4 bases remained unmatched. This CDR3 has 15 amino acids.